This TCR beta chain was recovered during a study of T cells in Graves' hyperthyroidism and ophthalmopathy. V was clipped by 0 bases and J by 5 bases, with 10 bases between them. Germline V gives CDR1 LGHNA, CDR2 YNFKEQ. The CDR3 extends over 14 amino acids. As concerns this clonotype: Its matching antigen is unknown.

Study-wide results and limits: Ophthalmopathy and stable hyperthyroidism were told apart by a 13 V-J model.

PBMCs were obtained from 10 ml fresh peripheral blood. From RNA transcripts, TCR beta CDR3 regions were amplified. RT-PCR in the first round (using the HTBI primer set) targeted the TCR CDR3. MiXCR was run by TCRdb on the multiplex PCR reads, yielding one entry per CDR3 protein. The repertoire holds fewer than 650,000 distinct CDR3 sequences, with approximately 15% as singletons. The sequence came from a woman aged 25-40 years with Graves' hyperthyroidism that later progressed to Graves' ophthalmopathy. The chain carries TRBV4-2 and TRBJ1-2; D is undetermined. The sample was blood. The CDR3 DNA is TGTGCCAGCAGCCAAGATCACGGGCAGTATGGCTACACCTTC. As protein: CASSQDHGQYGYTF.